This T cell receptor beta chain appears in the sequencing data of a study of intratumoral heterogeneity in liver cancer. For the study in its entirety: In the full roughly 15-patient cohort, the median age was around 66 years and the majority of patients were male. The study combined RNA-seq, DNA sequencing, TCR-seq and SNP array data from multiple regions of hepatocellular carcinoma specimens to study intratumor heterogeneity. A total of some 73 multiregional samples from 15 or so HCC patients, consisting of approximately 51 tumoral and approximately 20 adjacent nontumoral regions, were included in the overall cohort.

Unmatched junction bases come to 7, with V trimmed by 4 bases and J by 5 bases. The germline V gene (reference sequence) sets CDR1 to LNHDA and CDR2 to SQIVND. From cysteine to phenylalanine, the CDR3 is 15 amino acids long. Only the CDR3 part of the read is kept: 45 bases, read in frame from the first base. TCR beta chain CDR3 regions were sequenced from genomic DNA using the immunoSEQ assay. Rearranged VDJ segments were amplified with primers that anneal to V and J segments. The study's processing was this. The ImmunoSeq Analyzer software was used to compute clonality and richness metrics. To find clones with differing abundance between regions, Fisher's exact test was applied together with a beta-binomial method for extra stringency. This is the immuneACCESS table as TCRdb keeps it, with only in-frame sequences that have V and J called. A part of the clones is gone; compared with another copy, unresolved V genes explain less than half, and the rest is unexplained. D and trimming come from the DNA, and the V and J calls and clone size come from that table. A total of about 5,900 clones appear in this sample, about 71% of them only once. Over 20% of the sample lies in the top ten.

Comments on this clone: Its antigen is still unknown. Base qualities are not recorded, but no much larger clone differs from it by a single base.

Study-level results and caveats: Limitations acknowledged by the authors included a relatively low number of patients and under-sampled representation of tumor-infiltrating lymphocytes.

All patients had early-stage hepatocellular carcinoma and received no therapy before surgical resection. No macroscopic evidence of necrosis or hemorrhage was present in the sampled areas. TCR sequencing (ImmunoSeq) was performed on multiple regions from a couple of patients. Frozen tissue samples from resection were taken at least 1 cm away from one another. Samples with the label N were taken from nontumoral liver tissue next to the tumor. The DNeasy blood and tissue kit was used to extract genomic DNA from bulk tissue. The clonotype was recovered from a man aged 65 to 79 with hepatocellular carcinoma. The material sequenced was tumor-adjacent normal tissue, taken before any cancer treatment. Recombination connected TRBV19 to TRBJ2-1, with TRBD2 identical over 8 junction bases. The CDR3 reads CASSRSAGANNEQFF. In nucleotides, the sequence is TGTGCCAGTAGTAGATCAGCGGGGGCTAACAATGAGCAGTTCTTC.